The TCR beta chain described here comes from a study of blood T cells in healthy people across ages. Whole-study results and caveats: Older age coincided with a roughly linear decline in TCR beta diversity per million T cells.

Germline V gene sequence: CDR1 DFQATT, CDR2 SNEGSKA (reference sequence). The V segment lost 5 bases and the J segment 4 bases; nucleotides outside the gene matches: 11. The CDR3 sequence is 16 residues long. A few counts support this clonotype. Its antigen is currently unknown. A second PCR of 7 to 11 cycles used a sample-barcoded 5' primer and a J-beta primer mix. The template-switch adaptor was a 5' adaptor with 12 random nucleotides. It tagged each cDNA molecule. TCRdb processed the 5' RACE reads anew with MiXCR; each CDR3 protein has one entry. The table lists roughly 1,000,000 distinct CDR3 sequences, 20% to 25% of them singletons. The data were also submitted as part of a second study, on T cells of mothers and their children.

The rearrangement links TRBV20-1 to TRBJ2-2, with TRBD2 matching 9 bases. The specimen was blood. The sequence was collected from a girl aged 2-10 years in good health. CDR3 nucleotides: TGCAGTGCTGGGCGGGGTGAGCGGGAGGTCACCGGGGAGCTGTTTTTT. This encodes CSAGRGEREVTGELFF.